What follows describes a single T cell receptor beta chain. The antigen remains unidentified. These data belong to a study of human T cells and chemical hapten exposure. Study-level results: Sensitizing with DPC caused no change in TCRs above 1 in 1000 frequency. Expanded TCRs showed more large CDR3 clusters than pre-sensitization or healthy control sets.

The length of the CDR3 is 12 residues. V was clipped by 3 bases and J by 8 bases, with 5 bases between them. Time point reported: pre-sensitization, week 0. Treatment described: therapeutic diphenylcyclopropenone sensitization with weekly scalp DPC. TCRdb re-derived calls from the RACE reads in MiXCR, one entry per CDR3 protein. The table lists 150,000 to 200,000 distinct CDR3 sequences, roughly 30% of them singletons, with roughly 3% in the top ten. This receptor was identified in a woman between 25 and 40 years old with alopecia areata. Some clones in this sample may be carry-over from other donors' samples. The chain combines TRBV12-3 or TRBV12-4 with TRBJ1-6, with unresolved D. This material consisted of whole blood, taken in connection with sensitization to the hapten diphenylcyclopropenone (DPC). The CDR3 spells CASSFIHSPLHF. CDR3 DNA sequence: TGTGCCAGCAGTTTTATTCATTCACCCCTCCACTTT.